This T cell receptor (beta chain) was profiled in a study of T cell repertoires in cytomegalovirus infection. This clonotype was counted only a few times. Its antigen is unknown. The study, taken as a whole, reports: Ex vivo, HLA-C-restricted CMV-specific TCR beta clonotypes prevailed over the rest of the response. Identification of carriers of CMV plus the relevant HLA was performed using cumulative public TCR beta family frequency.

The ends were cut back, 3 bases at V and 7 bases at J, with 16 bases in the middle. CDR1 and CDR2 (germline): SGHTA, FQGNSA. This CDR3 is 15 amino acids long. TCRdb ran MiXCR on the reads and lists one entry per CDR3 protein. Among 70,000 to 85,000 distinct CDR3 sequences listed, about 37% were seen once. V is TRBV7-2 and J is TRBJ2-1; tentatively, D is TRBD1 or TRBD2 (6 bases each). The receptor comes from a human donor in good health (CMV status not recorded). Some clones in this sample may be carry-over from other donors' samples. The specimen was CD8+ T cells from cultured PBMCs, collected from culture after CMV antigen stimulation. This CDR3 is CASSFGPGARNEQFF. The CDR3 DNA reads TGTGCCAGCAGCTTTGGTCCGGGGGCCAGGAATGAGCAGTTCTTC. The whole variable domain, remainder taken from reference TRBV7-2 and TRBJ2-1, is GAGVSQSPSNKVTEKGKDVELRCDPISGHTALYWYRQSLGQGLEFLIYFQGNSAPDKSGLPSDRFSAERTGGSVSTLTIQRTQQEDSAVYLCASSFGPGARNEQFFGPGTRLTVL.